This TCR beta chain was identified in a study of breast tumors, draining lymph nodes, adjacent tissues (dated by TCRdb to the mid-2010s). Background for the entire study: Breast cancer patients provided tumor, adjacent nontumor tissue and axillary lymph nodes, and the study compared the TCR beta repertoires across these three sources. The study was designed to assess the relationships and possible T-cell exchange between tumor, surrounding tissue and draining lymph node repertoires in human breast cancer.

The CDR3, cysteine through phenylalanine, is 15 amino acids long. The CDR3 DNA has 45 bases and is translated from base 1. V is shortened by 1 base, J by 5 bases, and the region joining them spans 14 bases. Taken from the germline V gene, the CDR1 and CDR2 loops are ENHRY and SYGVKD. The investigation overall reported the following: The conclusion that tumor T cells originate in lymph nodes was presented as consistent with a hypothesis rather than as directly demonstrated. Tumor T-cell repertoires showed less diversity than lymph node repertoires and more diversity than nontumor tissue repertoires, and tumor T-cell repertoires showed preferential V and J gene usage. The similarity between tumor and nontumor tissue repertoires was significantly greater in luminal-like breast cancer than in basal-like breast cancer. The data were considered consistent with the idea that most tumor T cells come from the lymph node and then expand in tumor tissue.

About this clonotype itself: What antigen it recognizes has not been identified. No qualities accompany the bases; no much larger clone lies one base away.

These reads were obtained on an Illumina HiSeq 2000. Multiplex PCR amplification was used to build the TCR beta chain libraries. The amplified TCR beta chain products were analyzed by high-throughput sequencing. The public reads were run again by TCRdb, first through fastp at Q25 and then through MiXCR, and only productive beta chains were kept. Duplicate CDR3 protein sequences are folded into a single record with the most common DNA and genes. The sample table records tens of thousands of distinct CDR3 sequences; 23% of these occur just once. Together, the top ten hold approximately 8% of the sample.

Sequencing was performed on breast tumor tissue. Recombination connected TRBV10-3 to TRBJ2-5, with the D assignment possibly TRBD1 or TRBD2, given 5 matching bases for each. The TCR sequence derives from a female donor with breast cancer. Some clones in this sample may be carry-over from other donors' samples. The DNA reads as follows: TGTGCCATCAGTGAGTTGTGGGGGACGAGGGAGACCCAGTACTTC. Its protein is CAISELWGTRETQYF.